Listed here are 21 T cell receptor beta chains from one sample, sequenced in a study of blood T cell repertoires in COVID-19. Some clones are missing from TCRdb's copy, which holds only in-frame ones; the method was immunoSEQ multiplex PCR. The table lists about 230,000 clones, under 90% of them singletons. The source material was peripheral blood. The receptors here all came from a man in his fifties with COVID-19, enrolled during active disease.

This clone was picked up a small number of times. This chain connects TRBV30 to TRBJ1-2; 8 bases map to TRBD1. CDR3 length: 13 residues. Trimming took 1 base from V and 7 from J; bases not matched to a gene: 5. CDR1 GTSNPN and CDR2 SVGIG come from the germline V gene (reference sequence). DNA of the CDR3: TGTGCCTGGAGTGGCACAGGGGGAGGTGGCTACACCTTC. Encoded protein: CAWSGTGGGGYTF.

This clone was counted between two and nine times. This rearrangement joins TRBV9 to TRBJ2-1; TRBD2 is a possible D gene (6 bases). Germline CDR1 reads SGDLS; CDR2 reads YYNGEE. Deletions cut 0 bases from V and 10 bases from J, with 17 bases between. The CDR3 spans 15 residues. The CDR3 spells CASSVGGAALREQFF. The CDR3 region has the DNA TGTGCCAGCAGCGTAGGCGGGGCTGCCCTTCGGGAGCAGTTCTTC.

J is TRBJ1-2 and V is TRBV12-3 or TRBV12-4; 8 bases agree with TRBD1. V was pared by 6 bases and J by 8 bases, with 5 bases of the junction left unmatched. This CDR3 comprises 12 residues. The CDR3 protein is CASSGQGWGYTF. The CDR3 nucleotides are TGTGCCAGCAGCGGACAGGGTTGGGGCTACACCTTC.

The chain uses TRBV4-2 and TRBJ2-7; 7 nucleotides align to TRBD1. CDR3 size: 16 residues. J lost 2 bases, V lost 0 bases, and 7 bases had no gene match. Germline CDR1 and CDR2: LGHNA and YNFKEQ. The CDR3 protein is CASSQDETGFPYEQYF. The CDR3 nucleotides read TGTGCCAGCAGCCAAGATGAGACAGGGTTCCCCTACGAGCAGTACTTC.

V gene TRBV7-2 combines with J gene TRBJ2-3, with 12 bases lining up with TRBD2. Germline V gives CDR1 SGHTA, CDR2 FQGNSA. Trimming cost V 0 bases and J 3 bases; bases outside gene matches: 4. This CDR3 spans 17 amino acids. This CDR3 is CASSLALAGGPTDTQYF. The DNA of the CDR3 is TGTGCCAGCAGCTTAGCGCTAGCGGGAGGGCCGACAGATACGCAGTATTTT.

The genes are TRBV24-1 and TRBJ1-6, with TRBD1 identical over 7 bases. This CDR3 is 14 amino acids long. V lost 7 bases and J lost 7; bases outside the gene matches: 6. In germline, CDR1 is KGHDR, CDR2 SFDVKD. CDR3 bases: TGTGCCACCAGCGCCGGGACAGAAAATTCACCCCTCCACTTT. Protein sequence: CATSAGTENSPLHF.

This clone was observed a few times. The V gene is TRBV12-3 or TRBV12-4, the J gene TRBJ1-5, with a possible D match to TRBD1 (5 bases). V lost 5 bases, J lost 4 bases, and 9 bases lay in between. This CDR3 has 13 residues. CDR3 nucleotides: TGTGCCAGCAGTCCCGACAGAAATCAGCCCCAGCATTTT. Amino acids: CASSPDRNQPQHF.

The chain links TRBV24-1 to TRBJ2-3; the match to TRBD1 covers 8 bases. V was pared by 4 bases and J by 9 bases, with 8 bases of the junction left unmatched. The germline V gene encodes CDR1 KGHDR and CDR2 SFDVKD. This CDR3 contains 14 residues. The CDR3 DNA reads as TGTGCCACCAGTGACCCTACAGGGGGGTGGACGCAGTATTTT. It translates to CATSDPTGGWTQYF.

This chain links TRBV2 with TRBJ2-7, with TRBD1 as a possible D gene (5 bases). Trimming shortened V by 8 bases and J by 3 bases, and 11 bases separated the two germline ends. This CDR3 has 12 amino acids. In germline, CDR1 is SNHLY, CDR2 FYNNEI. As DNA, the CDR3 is TGTGCCAGCGGGGCGCTGATCTACGAGCAGTACTTC. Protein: CASGALIYEQYF.

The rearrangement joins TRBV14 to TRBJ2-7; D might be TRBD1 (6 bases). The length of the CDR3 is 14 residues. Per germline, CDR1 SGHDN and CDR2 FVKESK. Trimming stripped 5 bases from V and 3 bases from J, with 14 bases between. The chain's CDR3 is CASSSPGRGYEQYF. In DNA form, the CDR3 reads TGTGCCAGCAGCTCTCCGGGCAGGGGCTACGAGCAGTACTTC.

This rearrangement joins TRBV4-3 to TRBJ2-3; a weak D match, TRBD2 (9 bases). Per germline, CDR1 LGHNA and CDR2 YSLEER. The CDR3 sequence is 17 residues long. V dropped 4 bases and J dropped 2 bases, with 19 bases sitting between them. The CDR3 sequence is CASSRRGLAGFTDTQYF. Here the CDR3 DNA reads TGCGCCAGCAGCCGCAGGGGGCTAGCGGGGTTCACAGATACGCAGTATTTT.

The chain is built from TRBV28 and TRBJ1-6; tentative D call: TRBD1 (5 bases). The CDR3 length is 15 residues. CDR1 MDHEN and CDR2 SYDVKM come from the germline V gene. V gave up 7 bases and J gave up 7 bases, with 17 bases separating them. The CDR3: CASTIPGTANSPLHF. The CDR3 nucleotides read TGTGCCAGCACTATCCCCGGGACTGCGAATTCACCCCTCCACTTT.

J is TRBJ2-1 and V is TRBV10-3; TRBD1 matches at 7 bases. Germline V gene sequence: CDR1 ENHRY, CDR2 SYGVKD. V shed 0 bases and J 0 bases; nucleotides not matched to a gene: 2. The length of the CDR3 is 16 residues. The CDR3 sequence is CAISESGQSSYNEQFF. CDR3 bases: TGTGCCATCAGTGAGTCGGGACAGAGCTCCTACAATGAGCAGTTCTTC.

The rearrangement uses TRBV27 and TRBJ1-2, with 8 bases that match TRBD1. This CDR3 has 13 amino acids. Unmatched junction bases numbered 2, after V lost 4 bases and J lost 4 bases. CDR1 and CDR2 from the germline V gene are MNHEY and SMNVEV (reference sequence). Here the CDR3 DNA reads TGTGCCAGCAGTTACGGACAGGGCTATGGCTACACCTTC. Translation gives CASSYGQGYGYTF.

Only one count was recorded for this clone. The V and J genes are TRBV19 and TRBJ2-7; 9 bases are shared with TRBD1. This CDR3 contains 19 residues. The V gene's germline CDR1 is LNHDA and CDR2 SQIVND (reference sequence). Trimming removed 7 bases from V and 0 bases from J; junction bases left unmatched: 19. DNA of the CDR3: TGTGCCAGTATCCCCCCGGGGCCCGCCCGGACAGGGGTCTCCTACGAGCAGTACTTC. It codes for CASIPPGPARTGVSYEQYF. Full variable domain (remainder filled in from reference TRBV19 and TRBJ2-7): DGGITQSPKYLFRKEGQNVTLSCEQNLNHDAMYWYRQDPGQGLRLIYYSQIVNDFQKGDIAEGYSVSREKKESFPLTVTSAQKNPTAFYLCASIPPGPARTGVSYEQYFGPGTRLTVT.

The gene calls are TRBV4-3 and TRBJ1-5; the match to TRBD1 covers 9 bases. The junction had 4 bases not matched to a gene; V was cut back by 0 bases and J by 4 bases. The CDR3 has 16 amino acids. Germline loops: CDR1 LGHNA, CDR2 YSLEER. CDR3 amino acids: CASSQDGGQGNQPQHF. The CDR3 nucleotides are TGCGCCAGCAGCCAAGATGGGGGACAGGGAAATCAGCCCCAGCATTTT.

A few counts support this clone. CDR3 DNA sequence: TGTGCCAGCAAGAGGCAGGGCGATAGCAATCAGCCCCAGCATTTT. Translation gives CASKRQGDSNQPQHF. This chain uses TRBV27 with TRBJ1-5, with D possibly TRBD1 on 5 matching bases. The CDR3 is 15 residues long. Trimming took 7 bases from V and 0 from J, leaving 13 bases between them. The germline V gene encodes CDR1 MNHEY and CDR2 SMNVEV (reference sequence).

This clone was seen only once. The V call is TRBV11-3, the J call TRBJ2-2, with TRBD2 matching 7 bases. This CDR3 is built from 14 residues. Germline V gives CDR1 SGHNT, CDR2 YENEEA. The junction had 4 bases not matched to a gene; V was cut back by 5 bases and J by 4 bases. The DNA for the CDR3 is TGTGCCAGCAGCCAACTAGCGATCACCGGGGAGCTGTTTTTT. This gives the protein CASSQLAITGELFF. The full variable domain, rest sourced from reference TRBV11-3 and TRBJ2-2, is EAGVVQSPRYKIIEKKQPVAFWCNPISGHNTLYWYLQNLGQGPELLIRYENEEAVDDSQLPKDRFSAERLKGVDSTLKIQPAELGDSAVYLCASSQLAITGELFFGEGSRLTVL.

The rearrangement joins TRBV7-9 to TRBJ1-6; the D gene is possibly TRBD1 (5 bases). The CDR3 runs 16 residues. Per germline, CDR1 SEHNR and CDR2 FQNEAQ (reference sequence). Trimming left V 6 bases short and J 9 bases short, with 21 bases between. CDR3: CASRGPGTAGISPLHF. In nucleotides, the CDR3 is TGTGCCAGCAGGGGTCCCGGGACCGCGGGGATTTCACCCCTCCACTTT.

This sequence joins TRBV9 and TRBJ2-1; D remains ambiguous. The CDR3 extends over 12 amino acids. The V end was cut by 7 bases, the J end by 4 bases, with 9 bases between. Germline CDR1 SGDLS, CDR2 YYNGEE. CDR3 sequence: CASGQSYNEQFF. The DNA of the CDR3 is TGTGCCAGCGGGCAATCATACAATGAGCAGTTCTTC.

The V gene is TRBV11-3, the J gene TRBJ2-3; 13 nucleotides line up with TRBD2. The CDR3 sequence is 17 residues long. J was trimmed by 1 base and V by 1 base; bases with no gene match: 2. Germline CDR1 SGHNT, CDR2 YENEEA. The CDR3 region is CASSLGTSGSGTDTQYF. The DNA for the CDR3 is TGTGCCAGCAGCTTAGGGACTAGCGGGAGTGGCACAGATACGCAGTATTTT. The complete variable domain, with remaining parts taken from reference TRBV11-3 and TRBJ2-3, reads EAGVVQSPRYKIIEKKQPVAFWCNPISGHNTLYWYLQNLGQGPELLIRYENEEAVDDSQLPKDRFSAERLKGVDSTLKIQPAELGDSAVYLCASSLGTSGSGTDTQYFGPGTRLTVL.